The entry below describes one TCR beta chain. Its antigen remains unknown. This specimen comes from a study of tumor and adjacent non-tumor tissue in lung cancer. In the study overall: The cohort had 12 adenocarcinoma, a couple of squamous cell and 1 small cell patients. Stage I to III disease affected approximately 11 men and about 5 women aged 31 to 76.

Study-wide results and caveats: Shorter survival was associated with higher TCR diversity in tumors.

The template was RNA from unsorted bulk tissue. The germline V and J ends were trimmed by 1 base and 13 bases, with 17 bases remaining between them. This CDR3 is built from 14 residues. A modified ARM-PCR protocol with three rounds of nested PCR amplified TCRbeta. TCRdb processed the multiplex PCR reads anew with MiXCR; each CDR3 protein has one entry. The sample lists some 100,000 distinct CDR3 sequences, roughly 77% occurring once. The receptor was isolated from a woman aged 55-70 years with non-small cell lung cancer. Sequencing input: lung tumor tissue. V gene TRBV12-3 or TRBV12-4 combines with J gene TRBJ2-1; no clear D. The CDR3 sequence: CASSLGVATLEQFF. The CDR3 DNA reads as TGTGCCAGCAGTTTAGGGGTAGCAACCCTTGAACAGTTCTTC.